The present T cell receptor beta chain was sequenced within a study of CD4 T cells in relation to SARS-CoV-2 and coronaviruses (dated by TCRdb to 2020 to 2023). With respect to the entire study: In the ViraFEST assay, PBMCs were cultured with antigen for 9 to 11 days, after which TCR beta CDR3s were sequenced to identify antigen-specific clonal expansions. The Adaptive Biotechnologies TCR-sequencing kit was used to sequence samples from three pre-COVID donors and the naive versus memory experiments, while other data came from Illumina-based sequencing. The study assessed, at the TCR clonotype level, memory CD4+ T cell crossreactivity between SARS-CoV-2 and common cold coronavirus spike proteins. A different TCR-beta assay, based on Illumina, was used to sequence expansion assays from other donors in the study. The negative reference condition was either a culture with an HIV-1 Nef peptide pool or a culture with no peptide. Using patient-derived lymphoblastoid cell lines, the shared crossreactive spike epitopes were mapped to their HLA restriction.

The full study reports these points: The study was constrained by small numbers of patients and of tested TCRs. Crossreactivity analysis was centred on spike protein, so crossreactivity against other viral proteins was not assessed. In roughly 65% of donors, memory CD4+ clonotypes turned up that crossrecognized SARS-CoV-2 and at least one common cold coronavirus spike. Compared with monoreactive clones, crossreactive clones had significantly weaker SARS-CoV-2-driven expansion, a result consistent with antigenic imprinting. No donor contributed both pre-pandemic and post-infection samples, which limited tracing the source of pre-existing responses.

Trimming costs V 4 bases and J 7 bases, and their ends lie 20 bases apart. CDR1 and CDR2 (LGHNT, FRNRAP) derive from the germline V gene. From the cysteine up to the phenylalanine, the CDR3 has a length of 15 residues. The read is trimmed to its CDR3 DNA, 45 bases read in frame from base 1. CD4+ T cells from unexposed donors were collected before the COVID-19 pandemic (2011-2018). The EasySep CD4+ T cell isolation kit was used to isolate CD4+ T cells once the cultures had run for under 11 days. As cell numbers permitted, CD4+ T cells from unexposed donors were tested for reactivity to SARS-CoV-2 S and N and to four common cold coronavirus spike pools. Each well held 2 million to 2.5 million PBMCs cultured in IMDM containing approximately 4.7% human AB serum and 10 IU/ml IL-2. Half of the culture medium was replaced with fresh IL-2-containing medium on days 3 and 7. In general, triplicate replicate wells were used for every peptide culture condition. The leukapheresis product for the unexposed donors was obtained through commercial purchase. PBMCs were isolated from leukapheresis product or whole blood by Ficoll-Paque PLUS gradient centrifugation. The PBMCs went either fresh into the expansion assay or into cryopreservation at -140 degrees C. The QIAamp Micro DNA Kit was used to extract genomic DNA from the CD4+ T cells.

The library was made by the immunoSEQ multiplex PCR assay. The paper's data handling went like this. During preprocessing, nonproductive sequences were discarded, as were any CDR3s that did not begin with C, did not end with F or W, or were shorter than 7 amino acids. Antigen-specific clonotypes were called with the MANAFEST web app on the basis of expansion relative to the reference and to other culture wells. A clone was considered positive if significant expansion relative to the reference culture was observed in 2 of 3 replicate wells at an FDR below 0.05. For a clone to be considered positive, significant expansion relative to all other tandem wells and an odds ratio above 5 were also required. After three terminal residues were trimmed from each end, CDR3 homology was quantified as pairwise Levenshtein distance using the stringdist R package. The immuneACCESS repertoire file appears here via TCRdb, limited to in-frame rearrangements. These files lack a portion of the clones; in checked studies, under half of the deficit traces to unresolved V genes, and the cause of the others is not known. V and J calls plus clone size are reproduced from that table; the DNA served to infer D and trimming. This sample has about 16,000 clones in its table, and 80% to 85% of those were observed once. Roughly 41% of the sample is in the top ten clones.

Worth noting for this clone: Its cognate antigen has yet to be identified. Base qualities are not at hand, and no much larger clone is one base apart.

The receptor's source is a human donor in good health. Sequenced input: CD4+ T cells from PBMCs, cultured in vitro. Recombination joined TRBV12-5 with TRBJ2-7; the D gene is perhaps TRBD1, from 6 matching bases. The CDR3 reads CASGSDSLKRGEQYF. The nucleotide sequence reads TGTGCTAGTGGTTCTGACAGCCTGAAGAGGGGGGAGCAGTACTTC.